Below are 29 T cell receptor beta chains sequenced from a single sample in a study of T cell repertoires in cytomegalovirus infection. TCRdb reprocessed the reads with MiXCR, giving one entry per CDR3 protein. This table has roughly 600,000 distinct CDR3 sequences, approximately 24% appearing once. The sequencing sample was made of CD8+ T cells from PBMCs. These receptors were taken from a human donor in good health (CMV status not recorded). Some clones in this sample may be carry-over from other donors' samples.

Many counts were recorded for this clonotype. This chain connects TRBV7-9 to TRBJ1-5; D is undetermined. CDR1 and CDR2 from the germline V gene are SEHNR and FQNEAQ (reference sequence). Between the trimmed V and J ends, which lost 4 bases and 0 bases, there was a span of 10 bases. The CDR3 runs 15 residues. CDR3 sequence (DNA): TGTGCCAGCAGCTCAGGCGTATATAGCAATCAGCCCCAGCATTTT. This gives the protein CASSSGVYSNQPQHF.

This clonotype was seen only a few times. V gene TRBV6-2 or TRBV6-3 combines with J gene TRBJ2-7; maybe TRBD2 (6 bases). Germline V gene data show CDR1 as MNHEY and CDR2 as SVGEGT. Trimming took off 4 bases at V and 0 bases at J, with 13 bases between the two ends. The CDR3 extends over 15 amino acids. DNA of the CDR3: TGTGCCAGCAGTTTATCTAGCGCTAGCTCCTACGAGCAGTACGTC. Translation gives CASSLSSASSYEQYV.

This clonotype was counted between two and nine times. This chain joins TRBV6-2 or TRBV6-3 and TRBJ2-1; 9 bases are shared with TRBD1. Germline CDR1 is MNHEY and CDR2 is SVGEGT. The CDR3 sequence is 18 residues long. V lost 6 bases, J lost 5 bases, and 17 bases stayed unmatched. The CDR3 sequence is CASSFSGTGYLQNNEQFF. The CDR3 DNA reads TGTGCCAGCAGCTTCTCTGGGACAGGGTACCTACAGAACAATGAGCAGTTCTTC.

CDR3 bases: TGTGCCAGCAGCACCTTCTCGGGCAGGGGCAGCTATGGCTACACCTTC. It codes for CASSTFSGRGSYGYTF. V gene TRBV12-3 or TRBV12-4 combines with J gene TRBJ1-2, with D perhaps matching TRBD1 (6 bases). The V gene lost 6 bases and the J gene lost 4 bases, with 21 bases spanning the gap. The CDR3 contains 16 residues.

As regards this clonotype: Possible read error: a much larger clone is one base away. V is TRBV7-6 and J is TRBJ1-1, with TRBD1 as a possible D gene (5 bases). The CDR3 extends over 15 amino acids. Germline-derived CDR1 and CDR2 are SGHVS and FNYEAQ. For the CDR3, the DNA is TGTGCCAGCAGCGTTTCTCAGGGCGGGAACACTGCAGCTTTCTTT. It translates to CASSVSQGGNTAAFF.

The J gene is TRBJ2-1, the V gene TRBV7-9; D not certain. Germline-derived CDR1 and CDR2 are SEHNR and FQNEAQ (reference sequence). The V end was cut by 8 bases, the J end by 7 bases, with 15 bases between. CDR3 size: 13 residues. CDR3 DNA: TGTGCCAGCTCGGTCCGTCAGGTGAATGAGCAGTTCTTC. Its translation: CASSVRQVNEQFF.

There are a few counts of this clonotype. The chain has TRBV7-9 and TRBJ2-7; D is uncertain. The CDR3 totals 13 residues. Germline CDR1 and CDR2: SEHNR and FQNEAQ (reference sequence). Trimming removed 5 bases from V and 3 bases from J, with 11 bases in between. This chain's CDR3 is CASSPQVDYEQYF. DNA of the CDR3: TGTGCCAGCAGCCCGCAGGTGGACTACGAGCAGTACTTC.

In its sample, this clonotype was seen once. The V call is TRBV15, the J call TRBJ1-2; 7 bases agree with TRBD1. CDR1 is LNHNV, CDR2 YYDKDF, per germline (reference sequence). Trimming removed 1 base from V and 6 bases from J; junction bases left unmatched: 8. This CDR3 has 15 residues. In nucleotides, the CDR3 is TGTGCCACCAGCAGAGTGGGCAGGGGGTTACATGGCTACACCTTC. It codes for CATSRVGRGLHGYTF.

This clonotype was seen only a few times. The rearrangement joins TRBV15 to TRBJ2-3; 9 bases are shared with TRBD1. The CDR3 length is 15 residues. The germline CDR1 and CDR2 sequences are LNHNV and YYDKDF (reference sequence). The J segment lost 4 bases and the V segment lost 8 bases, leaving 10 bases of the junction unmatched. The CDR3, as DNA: TGTGCCACCCTCGGGACAGGGCGCCCCGCAGATACGCAGTATTTT. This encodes CATLGTGRPADTQYF.

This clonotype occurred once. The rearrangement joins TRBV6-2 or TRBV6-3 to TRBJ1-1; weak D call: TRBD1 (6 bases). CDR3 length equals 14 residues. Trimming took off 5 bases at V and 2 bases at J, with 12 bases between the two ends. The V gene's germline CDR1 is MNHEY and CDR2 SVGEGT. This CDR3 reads CASSQMDRNTEAFF. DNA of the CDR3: TGTGCCAGCAGTCAAATGGACAGAAACACTGAAGCTTTCTTT.

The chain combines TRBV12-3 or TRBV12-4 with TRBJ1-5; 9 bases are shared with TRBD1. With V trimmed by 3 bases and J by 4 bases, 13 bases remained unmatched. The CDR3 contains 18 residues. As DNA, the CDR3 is TGTGCCAGCAGTTTTAGGACAGGGGATTTTGTGGGTAATCAGCCCCAGCATTTT. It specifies CASSFRTGDFVGNQPQHF.

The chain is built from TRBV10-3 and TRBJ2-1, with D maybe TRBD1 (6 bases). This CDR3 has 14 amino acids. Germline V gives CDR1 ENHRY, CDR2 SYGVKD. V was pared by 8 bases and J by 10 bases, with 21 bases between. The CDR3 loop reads CAIGGRGLEGEQFF. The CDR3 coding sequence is TGTGCCATCGGTGGCAGGGGCTTAGAGGGCGAGCAGTTCTTC.

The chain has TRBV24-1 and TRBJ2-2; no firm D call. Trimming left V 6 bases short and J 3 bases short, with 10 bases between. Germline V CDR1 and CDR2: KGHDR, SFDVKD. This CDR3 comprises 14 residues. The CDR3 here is CATSPDTDTGELFF. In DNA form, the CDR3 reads TGTGCCACCAGTCCGGATACTGACACCGGGGAGCTGTTTTTT.

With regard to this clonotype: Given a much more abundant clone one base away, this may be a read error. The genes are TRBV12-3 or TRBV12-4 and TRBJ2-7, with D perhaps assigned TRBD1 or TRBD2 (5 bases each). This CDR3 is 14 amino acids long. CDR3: CANSPRDRAYEQYF. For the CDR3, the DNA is TGTGCCAACAGTCCCCGGGACCGCGCCTACGAGCAGTACTTC.

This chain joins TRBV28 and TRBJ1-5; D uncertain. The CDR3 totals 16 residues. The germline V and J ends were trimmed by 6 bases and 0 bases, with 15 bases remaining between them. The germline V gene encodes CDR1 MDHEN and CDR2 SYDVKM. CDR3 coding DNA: TGTGCCAGCAGGGAACAAAGGGAGTATAGCAATCAGCCCCAGCATTTT. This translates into CASREQREYSNQPQHF. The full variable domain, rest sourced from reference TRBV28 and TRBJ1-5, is DVKVTQSSRYLVKRTGEKVFLECVQDMDHENMFWYRQDPGLGLRLIYFSYDVKMKEKGDIPEGYSVSREKKERFSLILESASTNQTSMYLCASREQREYSNQPQHFGDGTRLSIL.

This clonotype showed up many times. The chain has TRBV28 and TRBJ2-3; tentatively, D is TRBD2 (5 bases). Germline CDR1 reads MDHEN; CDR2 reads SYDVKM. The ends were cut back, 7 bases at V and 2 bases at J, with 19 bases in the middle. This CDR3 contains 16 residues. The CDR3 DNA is TGTGCCAGCAATGCTATCGGGGTGGATTACACAGATACGCAGTATTTT. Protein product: CASNAIGVDYTDTQYF. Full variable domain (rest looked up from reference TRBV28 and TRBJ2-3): DVKVTQSSRYLVKRTGEKVFLECVQDMDHENMFWYRQDPGLGLRLIYFSYDVKMKEKGDIPEGYSVSREKKERFSLILESASTNQTSMYLCASNAIGVDYTDTQYFGPGTRLTVL.

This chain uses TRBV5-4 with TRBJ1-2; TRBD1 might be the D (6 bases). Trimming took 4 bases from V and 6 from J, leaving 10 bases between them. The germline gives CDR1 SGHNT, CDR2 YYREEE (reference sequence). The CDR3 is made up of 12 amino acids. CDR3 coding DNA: TGTGCCAGCAGCGGGACACCCAATGGCTACACCTTC. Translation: CASSGTPNGYTF.

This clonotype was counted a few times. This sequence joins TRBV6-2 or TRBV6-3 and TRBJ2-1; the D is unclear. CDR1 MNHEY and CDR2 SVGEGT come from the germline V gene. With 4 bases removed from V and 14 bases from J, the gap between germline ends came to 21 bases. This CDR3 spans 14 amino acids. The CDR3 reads CASSSTDYKELEFF. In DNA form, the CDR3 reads TGTGCCAGCAGTTCCACCGATTACAAGGAGCTGGAGTTCTTC.

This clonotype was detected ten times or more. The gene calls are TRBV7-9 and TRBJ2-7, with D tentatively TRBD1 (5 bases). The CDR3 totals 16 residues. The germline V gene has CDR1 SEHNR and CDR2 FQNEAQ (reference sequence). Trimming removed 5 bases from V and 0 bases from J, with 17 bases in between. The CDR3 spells CASSPLVTASSYEQYF. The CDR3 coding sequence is TGTGCCAGCAGCCCCCTGGTGACAGCAAGCTCCTACGAGCAGTACTTC.

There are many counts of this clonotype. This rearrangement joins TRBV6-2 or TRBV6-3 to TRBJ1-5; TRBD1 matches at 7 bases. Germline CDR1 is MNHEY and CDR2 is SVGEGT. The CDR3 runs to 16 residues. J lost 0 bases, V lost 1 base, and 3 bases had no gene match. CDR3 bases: TGTGCCAGCAGTTACTTGGGACAGCTTAGCAATCAGCCCCAGCATTTT. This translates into CASSYLGQLSNQPQHF.

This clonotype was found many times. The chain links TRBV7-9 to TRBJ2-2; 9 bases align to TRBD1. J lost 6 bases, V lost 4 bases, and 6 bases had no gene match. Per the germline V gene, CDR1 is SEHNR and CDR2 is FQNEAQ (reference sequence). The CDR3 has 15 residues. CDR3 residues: CASSYTGTGSGELFF. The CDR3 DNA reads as TGTGCCAGCAGCTACACCGGGACAGGGTCCGGGGAGCTGTTTTTT.

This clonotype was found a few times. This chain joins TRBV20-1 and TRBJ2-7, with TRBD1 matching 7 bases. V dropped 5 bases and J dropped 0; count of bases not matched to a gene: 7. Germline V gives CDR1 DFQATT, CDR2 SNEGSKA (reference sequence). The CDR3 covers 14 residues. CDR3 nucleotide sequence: TGCAGTGCTTTCGACAGGGAAACCTCCTACGAGCAGTACGTC. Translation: CSAFDRETSYEQYV.

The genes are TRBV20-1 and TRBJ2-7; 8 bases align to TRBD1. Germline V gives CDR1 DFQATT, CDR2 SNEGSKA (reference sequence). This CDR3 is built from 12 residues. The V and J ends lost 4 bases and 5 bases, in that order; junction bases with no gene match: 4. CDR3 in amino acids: CSATLTGDEQYV. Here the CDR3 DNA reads TGCAGTGCTACCTTGACAGGGGACGAGCAGTACGTC.

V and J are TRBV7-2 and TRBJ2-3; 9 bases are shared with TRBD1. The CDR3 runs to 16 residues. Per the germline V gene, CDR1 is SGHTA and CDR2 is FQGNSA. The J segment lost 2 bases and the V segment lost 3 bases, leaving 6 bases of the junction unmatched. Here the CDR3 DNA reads TGTGCCAGCAGCTTGGGGACAGGGTGGGTCACAGATACGCAGTATTTT. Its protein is CASSLGTGWVTDTQYF. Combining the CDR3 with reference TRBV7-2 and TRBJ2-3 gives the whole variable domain GAGVSQSPSNKVTEKGKDVELRCDPISGHTALYWYRQSLGQGLEFLIYFQGNSAPDKSGLPSDRFSAERTGGSVSTLTIQRTQQEDSAVYLCASSLGTGWVTDTQYFGPGTRLTVL.

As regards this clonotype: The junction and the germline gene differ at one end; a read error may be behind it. Written as DNA, the CDR3 is TGTACCAGCAGCTTGGGGGGACAGAGCGAGCAGTTCTTC. Translation gives CTSSLGGQSEQFF. The rearrangement links TRBV5-3 to TRBJ2-1; a weak D match, TRBD1 (7 bases). TRBV5-3 is sorted into the ORF group, with uncertain function. This CDR3 is built from 13 residues.

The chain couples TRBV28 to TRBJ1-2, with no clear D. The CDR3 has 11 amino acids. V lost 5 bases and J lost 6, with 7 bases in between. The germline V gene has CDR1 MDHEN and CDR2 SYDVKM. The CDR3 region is CASSERDGYTF. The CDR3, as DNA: TGTGCCAGCAGTGAACGAGATGGCTACACCTTC.

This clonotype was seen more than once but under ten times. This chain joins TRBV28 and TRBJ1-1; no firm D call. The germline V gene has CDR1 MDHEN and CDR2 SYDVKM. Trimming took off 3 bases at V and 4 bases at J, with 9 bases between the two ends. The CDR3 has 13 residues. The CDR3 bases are TGTGCCAGCAGTTTTTTAGGGAGCACTGAAGCTTTCTTT. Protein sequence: CASSFLGSTEAFF.

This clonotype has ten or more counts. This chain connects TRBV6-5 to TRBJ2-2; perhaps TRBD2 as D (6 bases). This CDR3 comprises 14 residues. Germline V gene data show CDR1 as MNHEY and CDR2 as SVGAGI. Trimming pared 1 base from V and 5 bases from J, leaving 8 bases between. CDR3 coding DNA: TGTGCCAGCAGTTACTGGGACTCTACCGGGGAGCTGTTTTTT. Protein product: CASSYWDSTGELFF.

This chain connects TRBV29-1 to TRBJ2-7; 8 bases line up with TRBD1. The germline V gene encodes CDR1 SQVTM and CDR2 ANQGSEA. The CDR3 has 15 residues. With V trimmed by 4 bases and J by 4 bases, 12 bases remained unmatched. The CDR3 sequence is CSVVRVGTGSYEQYF. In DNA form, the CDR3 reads TGCAGCGTTGTAAGAGTAGGGACAGGTTCTTACGAGCAGTACTTC.